The source of this T cell receptor beta chain is a study of cytomegalovirus exposure and HLA in healthy donors. Broader study findings: According to a later analysis, most TCR beta chains associated with CMV appeared HLA-restricted. Donors belonging to an Asian-associated ancestry cluster reportedly showed fewer N-insertions in productive TCRs than the approximately 640-donor mean, according to what a later analysis found. Whilst most TCR sequences proved rare, a subset of public TCRs occurred across many donors.

PCR involved 60 Vbeta and 13 Jbeta primers. Sequencing was performed with immunoSEQ multiplex PCR; in TCRdb, only in-frame clones are kept and a portion is missing. The ten top clones account for 3% to 4%, within a sample of 35,000 to 45,000 clones. The ends were cut back, 2 bases at V and 5 bases at J, with 7 bases in the middle. The germline gives CDR1 SGHVS, CDR2 FNYEAQ. This CDR3 region has 12 residues. Everyone who donated was a healthy bone marrow donor. In regard to this clone: Its antigen is as yet unknown.

The sample comprised PBMCs. The chain carries TRBV7-6 and TRBJ2-7, with a tentative D call TRBD1 (5 bases). The receptor's source is a male donor in good health and CMV-seronegative. CDR3 nucleotides: TGTGCCAGCAGCTTAATAGGGGACGAGCAGTACTTC. Protein product: CASSLIGDEQYF.